These 11 T cell receptor beta chains share one sample of origin, sequenced in a study of beta chain features in type 1 diabetes. These receptors have no known antigen. Expressed TCRB transcripts were sequenced, since all the RNA that had been isolated was reverse transcribed. TCRdb keeps only in-frame clones here, not all; method: immunoSEQ multiplex PCR. The table includes a few hundred thousand clones, 14% detected once. Regarding the study as a whole: The study found moderately but significantly shorter TCRB CDR3s in all four CD4+ subsets of Type 1 diabetes patients.

Sequenced input: naive CD4+ T cells from blood. Receptor source: a young man with type 1 diabetes.

DNA of the CDR3: TGTGCCAGCAGTACCTACCCGACAGGGGAGAATGGCTACACCTTC. Translated: CASSTYPTGENGYTF. The chain uses TRBV6-5 and TRBJ1-2; 8 nucleotides align to TRBD1. The junction had 11 bases not matched to a gene; V was cut back by 5 bases and J by 6 bases. This CDR3 region has 15 residues. CDR1 is MNHEY, CDR2 SVGAGI, per germline.

V gene TRBV10-3 combines with J gene TRBJ1-5, with TRBD1 matching 8 bases. Germline trimming cut 4 bases from V and 4 bases from J; bases unmatched to any gene: 6. In germline, CDR1 is ENHRY, CDR2 SYGVKD. The CDR3 is 15 amino acids. Here the CDR3 reads CAISADRGGNQPQHF. Written as DNA, the CDR3 is TGTGCCATCAGTGCTGACAGGGGCGGGAATCAGCCCCAGCATTTT.

Only a few counts were recorded for this clone. The V and J genes are TRBV7-2 and TRBJ2-2; 11 bases are shared with TRBD2. The germline V gene encodes CDR1 SGHTA and CDR2 FQGNSA. V lost 7 bases to trimming and J lost 5 bases; unmatched junction nucleotides: 12. The CDR3 loop spans 17 amino acids. DNA for the CDR3: TGTGCCAGCACCCTTAGCGGGAGGGCCCCCGGGACCGGGGAGCTGTTTTTT. Protein: CASTLSGRAPGTGELFF.

A note on this clone: Other DNA sequences in this sample translate to the same CDR3. This chain connects TRBV5-1 to TRBJ2-5; 7 nucleotides match TRBD1. Germline-derived CDR1 and CDR2 are SGHRS and YFSETQ. The length of the CDR3 is 13 residues. Trimming took 4 bases from V and 4 from J; bases not matched to a gene: 4. The CDR3 DNA is TGCGCCAGCAGCCTACAGGGGCGAGAGACCCAGTACTTC. Its translation: CASSLQGRETQYF.

This chain uses TRBV5-4 with TRBJ1-1; possible D gene TRBD1, 6 bases. Trimming cost V 4 bases and J 4 bases, with 14 bases left between them. Germline V CDR1 and CDR2: SGHNT, YYREEE (reference sequence). The CDR3 runs 14 residues. The CDR3 loop is CASSVQGYRTEAFF. The CDR3 coding sequence is TGTGCCAGCAGCGTACAGGGTTATCGCACTGAAGCTTTCTTT. Full variable domain (remainder filled in from reference TRBV5-4 and TRBJ1-1): ETGVTQSPTHLIKTRGQQVTLRCSSQSGHNTVSWYQQALGQGPQFIFQYYREEENGRGNFPPRFSGLQFPNYSSELNVNALELDDSALYLCASSVQGYRTEAFFGQGTRLTVV.

This chain uses TRBV4-2 with TRBJ2-7; TRBD2 aligns across 13 bases. Germline CDR1 LGHNA, CDR2 YNFKEQ. Germline trimming cut 4 bases from V and 4 bases from J; bases unmatched to any gene: 4. This CDR3 is 15 amino acids long. The CDR3 DNA reads as TGTGCCAGCAGCCCCGGGACTAGCGGGGATTACGAGCAGTACTTC. It is translated as CASSPGTSGDYEQYF.

The chain carries TRBV10-1 and TRBJ2-1; 8 bases are shared with TRBD1. Germline-derived CDR1 and CDR2 are WNHNN and SYGVQD (reference sequence). This CDR3 contains 14 residues. After removal of 7 bases from V and 8 bases from J, the junction contained 10 bases not matched to a gene. CDR3 in amino acids: CASMETGEFHEQFF. The CDR3 coding sequence is TGCGCCAGCATGGAGACAGGGGAATTCCATGAGCAGTTCTTC.

This chain connects TRBV2 to TRBJ2-1; TRBD1 agrees at 10 bases. Germline V gene data show CDR1 as SNHLY and CDR2 as FYNNEI. The J segment lost 4 bases and the V segment lost 5 bases, leaving 5 bases of the junction unmatched. This CDR3 comprises 15 residues. The chain's CDR3 is CASSPDRGGYNEQFF. The CDR3 nucleotides are TGTGCCAGCAGTCCGGACAGGGGGGGGTACAATGAGCAGTTCTTC. Variable domain in full (rest from reference TRBV2 and TRBJ2-1): EPEVTQTPSHQVTQMGQEVILRCVPISNHLYFYWYRQILGQKVEFLVSFYNNEISEKSEIFDDQFSVERPDGSNFTLKIRSTKLEDSAMYFCASSPDRGGYNEQFFGPGTRLTVL.

In its sample, this clone was seen a few times. J is TRBJ2-3 and V is TRBV9; 15 positions match TRBD2. There are 18 residues in the CDR3. Looked up from germline, CDR1 is SGDLS and CDR2 is YYNGEE. The V gene end was trimmed by 2 bases and the J gene end by 0 bases; junction bases not matched to a gene: 4. CDR3 DNA sequence: TGTGCCAGCAGCGTTGGGACTAGCGGGGGGCTGAGCACAGATACGCAGTATTTT. It is translated as CASSVGTSGGLSTDTQYF.

The rearrangement links TRBV6-6 to TRBJ2-2; 9 bases match TRBD1. Trimming cost V 6 bases and J 5 bases; bases outside gene matches: 4. The germline V gene encodes CDR1 MNHNY and CDR2 SVGAGI (reference sequence). The CDR3 consists of 14 residues. The CDR3 region is CASRGQGRTGELFF. In DNA form, the CDR3 reads TGTGCCAGCAGAGGACAGGGGAGGACCGGGGAGCTGTTTTTT.

The rearrangement uses TRBV27 and TRBJ1-2; 9 bases agree with TRBD1. Germline V CDR1 and CDR2: MNHEY, SMNVEV (reference sequence). The CDR3 is made up of 16 amino acids. Trimming at V came to 6 bases and at J to 4 bases, leaving 12 bases not matched to a gene. Here the CDR3 reads CASSPTRTGDTYGYTF. The CDR3 DNA sequence: TGTGCCAGCAGCCCTACCCGGACAGGGGATACCTATGGCTACACCTTC.